This entry lists 27 T cell receptor beta chains sequenced from one sample in a study of T cells in tuberculosis. Produced via immunoSEQ multiplex PCR; TCRdb's table is partial and in-frame only. The sample lists around 35,000 clones; approximately 90% were seen once. Time point meaning: new active TB diagnosis, blood taken before or within 7 days of starting treatment. The source material was PBMCs, sampled at tuberculosis diagnosis. Receptors originate from an adult with tuberculosis.

The chain employs TRBV10-3 and TRBJ1-1; D not resolved. Germline V CDR1 and CDR2: ENHRY, SYGVKD. This CDR3 comprises 11 residues. The germline V and J ends were trimmed by 3 bases and 12 bases, with 11 bases remaining between them. The CDR3 DNA is TGTGCCATCAGTGAAGGTGGGGAGCCTTTCTTT. This gives the protein CAISEGGEPFF.

The V gene is TRBV7-8, the J gene TRBJ1-1; D uncertain. Germline V gene lookup returns CDR1 SGHVS and CDR2 FQNEAQ. The CDR3 is made up of 15 amino acids. The V gene lost 1 base and the J gene lost 0 bases, with 9 bases spanning the gap. The CDR3 sequence: CASSLVAQLNTEAFF. The CDR3 DNA sequence: TGTGCCAGCAGCTTAGTCGCACAGTTGAACACTGAAGCTTTCTTT.

This clone was recorded only once. The rearrangement links TRBV14 to TRBJ1-6, with 7 bases matching TRBD1. The CDR3 has 17 residues. Germline values: CDR1 SGHDN, CDR2 FVKESK. Losses at the gene ends were 0 bases for V and 4 bases for J; bases not matched to a gene: 6. Here the CDR3 reads CASSQDQGDRYNSPLHF. In DNA form, the CDR3 reads TGTGCCAGCAGCCAAGATCAGGGGGACAGATATAATTCACCCCTCCACTTT.

J is TRBJ1-2 and V is TRBV4-1; D ambiguous. This CDR3 is built from 14 residues. Germline V gene data show CDR1 as MGHRA and CDR2 as YSYEKL. The V gene lost 0 bases and the J gene lost 4 bases, with 9 bases spanning the gap. This CDR3 reads CASSQDSAIYGYTF. CDR3 in DNA: TGCGCCAGCAGCCAAGACAGCGCTATCTATGGCTACACCTTC.

This clone was recorded a few times. The chain recombines TRBV6-8 with TRBJ1-5; D unclear. This CDR3 has 12 residues. Trimming shortened V by 8 bases and J by 2 bases, and 7 bases separated the two germline ends. CDR1 and CDR2 (germline): MNHGY, SAAAGT. This CDR3 is CASSGGNQPQHF. The CDR3, as DNA: TGTGCCAGCTCTGGAGGCAATCAGCCCCAGCATTTT.

This clone occurred once. This chain connects TRBV30 to TRBJ2-1; TRBD2 aligns across 10 bases. The CDR3 runs to 13 residues. Trimming at V came to 3 bases and at J to 10 bases, leaving 6 bases not matched to a gene. Germline loops: CDR1 GTSNPN, CDR2 SVGIG (reference sequence). The DNA of the CDR3 is TGTGCCTGGAGCACTAGCGGGGCCCAAGAGCAGTTCTTC. Residues: CAWSTSGAQEQFF.

This clone ranks as medium-sized (0.01 to 0.1%). The gene calls are TRBV28 and TRBJ2-3; TRBD2 might be the D (6 bases). The CDR3 covers 15 residues. Germline CDR1 and CDR2: MDHEN and SYDVKM. V was cut by 6 bases and J by 2 bases, with 15 bases left in between. CDR3 nucleotide sequence: TGTGCCAGCAGACGCAGGGACTTCGACACAGATACGCAGTATTTT. Its translation: CASRRRDFDTDTQYF.

This chain uses TRBV2 with TRBJ1-6, with D hard to call. This CDR3 region has 13 residues. CDR1 and CDR2 (germline): SNHLY, FYNNEI. V was trimmed by 6 bases and J by 7 bases, leaving 10 bases between them. CDR3 sequence reads: CASRSRVNSPLHF. Here the CDR3 DNA reads TGTGCCAGCAGGAGCCGGGTAAATTCACCCCTCCACTTT.

The chain recombines TRBV10-3 with TRBJ2-7; 8 nucleotides align to TRBD1. CDR3 length: 12 amino acids. The junction had 3 bases not matched to a gene; V was cut back by 6 bases and J by 5 bases. Germline CDR1 is ENHRY and CDR2 is SYGVKD. The CDR3 protein is CAIRGTGHEQYF. The CDR3 nucleotides read TGTGCCATCAGGGGGACAGGCCACGAGCAGTACTTC.

The chain combines TRBV7-6 with TRBJ2-2; D remains ambiguous. Trimming took off 0 bases at V and 3 bases at J, with 2 bases between the two ends. CDR1 and CDR2 from the germline V gene are SGHVS and FNYEAQ. The CDR3 length is 13 residues. DNA for the CDR3: TGTGCCAGCAGCTTAGCCGACACCGGGGAGCTGTTTTTT. Translating it yields CASSLADTGELFF.

This clone showed up just once. This chain links TRBV12-5 with TRBJ2-7, with D possibly TRBD1 on 7 matching bases. Trimming cost V 6 bases and J 7 bases, with 19 bases left between them. Germline CDR1 reads LGHNT; CDR2 reads FRNRAP. The CDR3 covers 14 residues. In DNA form, the CDR3 reads TGTGCTAGTGGAGGAGGGGAGCGCAGGGGGGAGCAGTACGTC. This codes for CASGGGERRGEQYV.

The gene calls are TRBV19 and TRBJ1-5, with D hard to call. Deletions cut 3 bases from V and 0 bases from J, with 9 bases between. The germline CDR1 and CDR2 sequences are LNHDA and SQIVND (reference sequence). The CDR3 has 15 residues. The CDR3 loop reads CASSMRIYSNQPQHF. The CDR3 bases are TGTGCCAGTAGTATGAGGATCTATAGCAATCAGCCCCAGCATTTT.

The chain employs TRBV27 and TRBJ2-7; 9 bases are a match to TRBD1. V gave up 5 bases and J gave up 2 bases; unmatched junction bases: 4. This CDR3 region has 14 residues. From germline, CDR1 is MNHEY and CDR2 SMNVEV (reference sequence). The CDR3 sequence: CASSPDRGPYEQYF. The CDR3, as DNA: TGTGCCAGCAGTCCGGACAGGGGACCCTACGAGCAGTACTTC.

V gene TRBV28 combines with J gene TRBJ2-7; a possible D gene is TRBD2 (5 bases). Germline V gene sequence: CDR1 MDHEN, CDR2 SYDVKM. The germline V and J ends were trimmed by 3 bases and 2 bases, with 11 bases remaining between them. This CDR3 region has 14 residues. The CDR3 bases are TGTGCCAGCAGTTTCGCGGGCCGTACCTACGAGCAGTACGTC. This translates into CASSFAGRTYEQYV.

This clone turned up a few times. The CDR3 DNA is TGTGCCAGCAGTGCAGCCGGGACAGGGGCAGATACGCAGTATTTT. Its protein product is CASSAAGTGADTQYF. The genes are TRBV2 and TRBJ2-3, with TRBD1 matching 10 bases. The CDR3 runs 15 residues. Germline V gene sequence: CDR1 SNHLY, CDR2 FYNNEI. The V gene end was trimmed by 4 bases and the J gene end by 4 bases; junction bases not matched to a gene: 5.

The CDR3, as DNA: TGTGCCAGCAGATCTCCAGGGAAGATGGCCGGGGAGCTGTTTTTT. Translation gives CASRSPGKMAGELFF. The chain has TRBV11-2 and TRBJ2-2, with D maybe TRBD1 (5 bases). Germline CDR1 is SGHAT and CDR2 is FQNNGV. This CDR3 region has 15 residues. V gave up 6 bases and J gave up 6 bases, with 17 bases separating them. The full variable domain, completed using reference TRBV11-2 and TRBJ2-2, is EAGVAQSPRYKIIEKRQSVAFWCNPISGHATLYWYQQILGQGPKLLIQFQNNGVVDDSQLPKDRFSAERLKGVDSTLKIQPAKLEDSAVYLCASRSPGKMAGELFFGEGSRLTVL.

The count of this clone is one. The chain is built from TRBV25-1 and TRBJ1-4, with a tentative D call TRBD1 (5 bases). CDR3 length: 16 amino acids. Germline CDR1 MGHDK, CDR2 SYGVNS. Trimming pared 4 bases from V and 3 bases from J, leaving 15 bases between. CDR3 sequence reads: CASSVNGPGANEKLFF. The CDR3 nucleotides are TGTGCCAGCAGTGTAAACGGACCGGGGGCTAATGAAAAACTGTTTTTT.

This clone was counted a few times. This rearrangement joins TRBV7-7 to TRBJ2-2, with D tentatively TRBD1 (6 bases). V lost 4 bases, J lost 6 bases, and 12 bases lay in between. CDR1 is SSHAT, CDR2 FNYEAQ, per germline (reference sequence). The CDR3 is 14 residues long. CDR3 nucleotide sequence: TGTGCCAGCAGCTCAACTGAGGGGGCCGGGGAGCTGTTTTTT. Its protein product is CASSSTEGAGELFF. Complete variable domain (other parts from reference TRBV7-7 and TRBJ2-2): GAGVSQSPRYKVTKRGQDVTLRCDPISSHATLYWYQQALGQGPEFLTYFNYEAQPDKSGLPSDRFSAERPEGSISTLTIQRTEQRDSAMYRCASSSTEGAGELFFGEGSRLTVL.

The gene calls are TRBV5-6 and TRBJ2-5, with 7 bases matching TRBD1. V dropped 0 bases and J dropped 3; count of bases not matched to a gene: 5. The CDR3 length is 15 residues. CDR1 and CDR2 from the germline V gene are SGHDT and YYEEEE. This chain's CDR3 is CASSLARQGKETQYF. The CDR3 DNA reads as TGTGCCAGCAGCTTGGCCAGACAGGGCAAAGAGACCCAGTACTTC. Variable domain in full (rest from reference TRBV5-6 and TRBJ2-5): DAGVTQSPTHLIKTRGQQVTLRCSPKSGHDTVSWYQQALGQGPQFIFQYYEEEERQRGNFPDRFSGHQFPNYSSELNVNALLLGDSALYLCASSLARQGKETQYFGPGTRLLVL.

V usage is TRBV5-5 and J usage is TRBJ1-1, with D hard to call. The CDR3 runs to 13 residues. V was shortened by 0 bases and J by 0 bases, with 3 bases between the two germline ends. In germline, CDR1 is SGHKS, CDR2 YYEKEE (reference sequence). CDR3 DNA sequence: TGTGCCAGCAGCTTGGCAGTGAACACTGAAGCTTTCTTT. This encodes CASSLAVNTEAFF.

This chain connects TRBV7-2 to TRBJ2-5; perhaps TRBD2 as D (5 bases). The germline V and J ends were trimmed by 5 bases and 1 base, with 23 bases remaining between them. The CDR3 extends over 18 amino acids. Germline V gives CDR1 SGHTA, CDR2 FQGNSA. CDR3 DNA sequence: TGTGCCAGCAGCCAAGCTAGGACTTCGCAGGTCGGCCAAGAGACCCAGTACTTC. Protein sequence: CASSQARTSQVGQETQYF. Together with reference TRBV7-2 and TRBJ2-5, the CDR3 gives the full variable domain: GAGVSQSPSNKVTEKGKDVELRCDPISGHTALYWYRQSLGQGLEFLIYFQGNSAPDKSGLPSDRFSAERTGGSVSTLTIQRTQQEDSAVYLCASSQARTSQVGQETQYFGPGTRLLVL.

This rearrangement joins TRBV6-4 to TRBJ1-1; no clear D gene. The CDR3 consists of 14 residues. Trimming stripped 4 bases from V and 1 base from J, with 10 bases between. The germline V gene encodes CDR1 MRHNA and CDR2 SNTAGT. CDR3 region: CASSVREGNTEAFF. Here the CDR3 DNA reads TGTGCCAGCAGTGTAAGAGAGGGGAACACTGAAGCTTTCTTT.

The chain is built from TRBV5-6 and TRBJ2-7, with a weak D call TRBD1 (5 bases). Per the germline V gene, CDR1 is SGHDT and CDR2 is YYEEEE. V was clipped by 0 bases and J by 5 bases, with 9 bases between them. This CDR3 spans 13 amino acids. CDR3 amino acids: CASSLGAGNEQYV. Here the CDR3 DNA reads TGTGCCAGCAGCTTGGGGGCAGGGAACGAGCAGTACGTC.

J is TRBJ1-1 and V is TRBV5-1; D may be TRBD1 (5 bases). CDR1 is SGHRS and CDR2 is YFSETQ in the germline V gene. The length of the CDR3 is 14 residues. The V gene lost 4 bases and the J gene lost 1 base, with 11 bases spanning the gap. This chain's CDR3 is CASSPTEGNTEAFF. CDR3 bases: TGCGCCAGCAGCCCGACAGAAGGGAACACTGAAGCTTTCTTT.

This clone was counted a single time. The V and J genes are TRBV7-6 and TRBJ2-5; no definite D call. Trimming shortened V by 1 base and J by 0 bases, and 21 bases separated the two germline ends. Germline CDR1 reads SGHVS; CDR2 reads FNYEAQ. This CDR3 is 19 amino acids long. In nucleotides, the CDR3 is TGTGCCAGCAGCTTAGGTTCAGAGACAACAACGTCATACCAAGAGACCCAGTACTTC. Protein sequence: CASSLGSETTTSYQETQYF.

V usage is TRBV25-1 and J usage is TRBJ2-7; 9 bases are a match to TRBD1. Germline loops: CDR1 MGHDK, CDR2 SYGVNS. With 4 bases clipped from V and 0 bases from J, the junction kept 7 bases outside the gene matches. The CDR3 is 16 amino acids. The CDR3 spells CASSASGTGSSYEQYF. The CDR3 DNA reads as TGTGCCAGCAGTGCCTCCGGGACAGGGAGCTCCTACGAGCAGTACTTC.

V gene TRBV30 combines with J gene TRBJ1-1; 8 nucleotides align to TRBD1. V dropped 0 bases and J dropped 3; count of bases not matched to a gene: 9. The germline V gene encodes CDR1 GTSNPN and CDR2 SVGIG (reference sequence). This CDR3 contains 16 residues. CDR3 coding DNA: TGTGCCTGGAGTGTACCCCGGACAGGGAAGGACACTGAAGCTTTCTTT. It translates to CAWSVPRTGKDTEAFF.